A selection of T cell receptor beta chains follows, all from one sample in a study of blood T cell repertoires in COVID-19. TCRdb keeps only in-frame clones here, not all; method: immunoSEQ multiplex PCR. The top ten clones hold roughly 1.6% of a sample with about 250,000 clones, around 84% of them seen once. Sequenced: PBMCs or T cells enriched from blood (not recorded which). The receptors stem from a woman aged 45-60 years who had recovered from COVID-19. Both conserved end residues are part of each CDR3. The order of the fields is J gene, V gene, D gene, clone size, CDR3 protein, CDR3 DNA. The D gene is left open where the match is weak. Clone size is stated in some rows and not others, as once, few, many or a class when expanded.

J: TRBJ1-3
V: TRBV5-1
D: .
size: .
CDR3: CASSLDGGIGSGNTIYF
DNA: TGCGCCAGCAGCTTGGATGGGGGGATAGGCTCTGGAAACACCATATATTTT

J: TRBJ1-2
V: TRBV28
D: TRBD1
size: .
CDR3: CASRRQGRGGYTF
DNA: TGTGCCAGCAGAAGACAGGGGAGGGGTGGCTACACCTTC

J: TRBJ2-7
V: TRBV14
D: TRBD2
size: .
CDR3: CASSPTGGSAYEQYF
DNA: TGTGCCAGCAGTCCCACCGGGGGGAGCGCCTACGAGCAGTACTTC

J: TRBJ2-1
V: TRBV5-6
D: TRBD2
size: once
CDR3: CASRQAGGDEQFF
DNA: TGTGCCAGCAGGCAAGCGGGAGGAGATGAGCAGTTCTTC

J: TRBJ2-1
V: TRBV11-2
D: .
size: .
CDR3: CASSLSRGDNEQFF
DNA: TGTGCCAGCAGCTTAAGTCGCGGAGACAATGAGCAGTTCTTC

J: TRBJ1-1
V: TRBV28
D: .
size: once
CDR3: CASSRGWEAFF
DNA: TGTGCCAGCAGTAGAGGTTGGGAAGCTTTCTTT

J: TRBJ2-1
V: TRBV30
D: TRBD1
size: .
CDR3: CAWRSPDRGQVWSSGYNEQFF
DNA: TGTGCCTGGAGAAGCCCGGACAGGGGGCAAGTTTGGTCTAGCGGATACAATGAGCAGTTCTTC

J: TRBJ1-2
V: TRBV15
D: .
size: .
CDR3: CATSRGLGGYGYTF
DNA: TGTGCCACCAGCAGAGGGCTGGGGGGCTATGGCTACACCTTC

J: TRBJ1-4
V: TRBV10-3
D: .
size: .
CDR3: CAIRETESNEKLFF
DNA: TGTGCCATCAGGGAAACAGAAAGTAATGAAAAACTGTTTTTT

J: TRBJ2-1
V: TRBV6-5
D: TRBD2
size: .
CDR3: CASRSSGGNEQFF
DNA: TGTGCCAGCAGGTCTAGCGGGGGGAATGAGCAGTTCTTC

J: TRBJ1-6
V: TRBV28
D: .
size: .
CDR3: CASSLWTEDNSPLHF
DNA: TGTGCCAGCAGTTTGTGGACAGAAGATAATTCACCCCTCCACTTT

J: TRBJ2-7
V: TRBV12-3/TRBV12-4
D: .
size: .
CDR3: CASSRQGSEQYF
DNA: TGTGCCAGCAGCAGGCAGGGATCCGAGCAGTACTTC

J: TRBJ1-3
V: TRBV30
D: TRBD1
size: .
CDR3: CAWSEPGGLNTIYF
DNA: TGTGCCTGGAGTGAGCCAGGGGGACTAAACACCATATATTTT

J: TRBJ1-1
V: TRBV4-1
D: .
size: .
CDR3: CASSLTKGPDTEAFF
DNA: TGCGCCAGCAGCCTCACGAAGGGGCCTGACACTGAAGCTTTCTTT

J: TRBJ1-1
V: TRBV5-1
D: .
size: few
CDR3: CASSLGGSTEAFF
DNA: TGCGCCAGCAGCTTGGGAGGGAGCACTGAAGCTTTCTTT

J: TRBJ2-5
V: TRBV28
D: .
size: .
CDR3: CASSNTGQNQETQYF
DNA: TGTGCCAGTAGCAATACGGGACAAAACCAAGAGACCCAGTACTTC

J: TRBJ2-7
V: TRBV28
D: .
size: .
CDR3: CASKPGDSSYEQYF
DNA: TGTGCCAGCAAACCAGGCGATAGCTCCTACGAGCAGTACTTC

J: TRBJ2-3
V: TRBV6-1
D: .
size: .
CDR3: CASSDRGTDTQYF
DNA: TGTGCCAGCAGTGATAGAGGCACAGATACGCAGTATTTT

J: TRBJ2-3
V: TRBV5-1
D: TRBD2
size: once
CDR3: CASSLDASGWDQYF
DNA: TGCGCCAGCAGCTTGGATGCTAGCGGGTGGGACCAGTATTTT

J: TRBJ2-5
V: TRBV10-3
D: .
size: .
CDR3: CAIKGSLTQETQYF
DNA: TGTGCCATCAAAGGATCCCTGACACAAGAGACCCAGTACTTC

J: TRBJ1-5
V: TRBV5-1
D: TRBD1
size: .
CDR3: CASSPPGTGVNQPQHF
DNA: TGCGCCAGCAGCCCTCCAGGGACAGGAGTTAATCAGCCCCAGCATTTT

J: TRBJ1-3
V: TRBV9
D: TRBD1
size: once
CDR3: CASSRQGAGNTIYF
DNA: TGTGCCAGCAGTCGACAGGGTGCTGGAAACACCATATATTTT

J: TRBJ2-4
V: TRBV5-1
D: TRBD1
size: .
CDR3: CASSNIRTGGGPKNIQYF
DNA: TGCGCCAGCAGCAATATTCGAACAGGGGGCGGTCCAAAAAACATTCAGTACTTC

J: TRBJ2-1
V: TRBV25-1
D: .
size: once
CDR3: CASSLLPGGEQFF
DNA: TGTGCCAGCAGTTTACTACCCGGCGGTGAGCAGTTCTTC

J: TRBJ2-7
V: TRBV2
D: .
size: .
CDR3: CASSEEQTSEQYF
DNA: TGTGCCAGCAGTGAAGAACAGACCAGCGAGCAGTACTTC

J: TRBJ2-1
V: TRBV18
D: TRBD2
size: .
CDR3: CASSPRFPVWLSSGSDSYNEQFF
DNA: TGTGCCAGCTCACCAAGGTTTCCGGTTTGGTTATCTAGCGGGAGCGACTCCTACAATGAGCAGTTCTTC

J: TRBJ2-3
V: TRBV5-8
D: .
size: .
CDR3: CASSPKGPTQDTQYF
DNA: TGTGCCAGCAGCCCCAAGGGGCCAACCCAAGATACGCAGTATTTT

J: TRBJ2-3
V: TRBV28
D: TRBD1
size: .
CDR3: CASSLGQGGSDTQYF
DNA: TGTGCCAGCAGCCTCGGACAGGGGGGTTCAGATACGCAGTATTTT

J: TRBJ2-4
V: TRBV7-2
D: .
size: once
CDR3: CASSLTALLAKNIQYF
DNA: TGTGCCAGCAGCTTAACAGCCCTTCTAGCCAAAAACATTCAGTACTTC

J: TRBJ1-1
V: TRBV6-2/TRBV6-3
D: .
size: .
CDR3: CASSSGQVNTEAFF
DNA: TGTGCCAGCAGTTCCGGTCAGGTGAACACTGAAGCTTTCTTT

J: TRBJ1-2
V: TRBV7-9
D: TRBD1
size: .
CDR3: CASSPDRVVGYTF
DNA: TGTGCCAGCAGCCCTGACAGGGTGGTTGGCTACACCTTC

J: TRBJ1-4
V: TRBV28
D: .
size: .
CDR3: CASSLEAGTNEKLFF
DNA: TGTGCCAGCAGTTTAGAGGCAGGGACTAATGAAAAACTGTTTTTT

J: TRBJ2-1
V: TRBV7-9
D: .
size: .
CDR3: CASSADLAGRAYNEQFF
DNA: TGTGCCAGCAGCGCAGATCTCGCGGGGAGAGCCTACAATGAGCAGTTCTTC

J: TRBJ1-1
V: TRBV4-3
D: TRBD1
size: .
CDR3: CASSQDMGQTNTEAFF
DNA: TGCGCCAGCAGCCAAGATATGGGACAGACGAACACTGAAGCTTTCTTT

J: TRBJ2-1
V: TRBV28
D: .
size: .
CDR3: CASRTPDSYNEQFF
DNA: TGTGCCAGCCGAACCCCCGACAGCTACAATGAGCAGTTCTTC

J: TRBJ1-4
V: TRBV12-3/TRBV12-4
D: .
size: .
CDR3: CATMTGGNEKLFF
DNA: TGTGCCACCATGACAGGCGGGAATGAAAAACTGTTTTTT

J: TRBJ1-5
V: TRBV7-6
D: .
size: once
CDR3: CASSQGLGQPQHF
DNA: TGTGCCAGCTCCCAGGGGTTGGGTCAGCCCCAGCATTTT

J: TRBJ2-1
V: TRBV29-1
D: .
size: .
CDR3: CSVVVLHNEQFF
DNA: TGCAGCGTTGTGGTACTACACAATGAGCAGTTCTTC

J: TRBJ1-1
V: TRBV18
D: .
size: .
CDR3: CASSPSPQYTEAFF
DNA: TGTGCCAGCTCACCGTCGCCCCAGTATACTGAAGCTTTCTTT

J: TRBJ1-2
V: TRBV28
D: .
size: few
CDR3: CASSNRDGYGYTF
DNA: TGTGCCAGCAGTAACAGGGATGGGTATGGCTACACCTTC

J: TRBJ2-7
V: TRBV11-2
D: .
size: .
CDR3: CASSDRGAYEQYF
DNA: TGTGCCAGCAGCGACCGAGGAGCCTACGAGCAGTACTTC

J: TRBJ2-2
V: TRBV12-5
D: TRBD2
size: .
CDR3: CASGPGLAGNTGELFF
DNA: TGTGCTAGTGGCCCAGGACTAGCGGGGAACACCGGGGAGCTGTTTTTT

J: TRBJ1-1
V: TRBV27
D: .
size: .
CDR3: CASRDLRGDNTEAFF
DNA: TGTGCCAGCAGGGATCTACGGGGTGACAACACTGAAGCTTTCTTT

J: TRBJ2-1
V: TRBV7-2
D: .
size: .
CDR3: CASSSFGQYNEQFF
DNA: TGTGCCAGCAGCTCTTTCGGACAGTACAATGAGCAGTTCTTC

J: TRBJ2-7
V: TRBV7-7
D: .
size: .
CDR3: CASSPVGSLGEQYF
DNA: TGTGCTAGCAGCCCCGTAGGGAGCCTTGGCGAGCAGTACTTC

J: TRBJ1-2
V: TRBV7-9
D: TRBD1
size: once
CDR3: CASSSDRSDAFLDYGYTF
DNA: TGTGCCAGCAGTTCGGACAGGTCCGACGCGTTTTTGGACTATGGCTACACCTTC

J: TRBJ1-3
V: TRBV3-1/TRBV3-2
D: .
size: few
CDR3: CASSQLGASSGNTIYF
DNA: TGTGCCAGCAGCCAACTTGGGGCCAGCTCTGGAAACACCATATATTTT

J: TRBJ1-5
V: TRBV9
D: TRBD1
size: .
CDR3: CASSVDAGTGVQPQHF
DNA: TGTGCCAGCAGCGTCGACGCCGGGACAGGGGTCCAGCCCCAGCATTTT